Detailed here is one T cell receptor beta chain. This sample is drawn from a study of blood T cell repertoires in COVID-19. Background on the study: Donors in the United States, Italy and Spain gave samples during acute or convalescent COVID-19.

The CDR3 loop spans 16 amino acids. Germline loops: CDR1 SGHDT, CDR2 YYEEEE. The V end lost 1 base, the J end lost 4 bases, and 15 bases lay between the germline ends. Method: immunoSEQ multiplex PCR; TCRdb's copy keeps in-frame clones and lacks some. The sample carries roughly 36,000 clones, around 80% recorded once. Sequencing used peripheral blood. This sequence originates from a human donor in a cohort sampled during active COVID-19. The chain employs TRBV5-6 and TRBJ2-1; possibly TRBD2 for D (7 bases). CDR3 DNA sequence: TGTGCCAGCAGCTTGTGGTTCGGGGGGCCTTACAATGAGCAGTTCTTC. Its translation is CASSLWFGGPYNEQFF.